This T cell receptor beta chain is from a study of T-cell reconstitution after alpha-beta-depleted transplantation in children. Study-wide findings and caveats: T-cell counts and diversity were attributed mostly to newly produced T cells one year after transplant. Two months or so post-transplant, alpha-beta T cells reportedly derived from several hundred expanded graft clones. After transplant, high TCRbeta diversity at day 60 in some patients arose from surviving recipient T cells and thymic progenitors.

A note on this clonotype: Its specificity is not known.

Unique molecular identifiers were built into the TCRbeta library. From the PCR reads, TCRdb called clonotypes with MiXCR, one entry per CDR3 protein. This table holds about a million distinct CDR3 sequences, roughly 29% found once. V was clipped by 5 bases and J by 7 bases, with 12 bases between them. This CDR3 spans 12 amino acids. Germline CDR1 reads SGHAT; CDR2 reads FQNNGV. Source: PBMCs, mostly from graft donor cells, taken 360 days after TCRalphabeta/CD19-depleted stem cell transplant. This rearrangement joins TRBV11-2 to TRBJ2-7, with D unresolved. The TCR was taken from a boy in the first two years of life who had a stem cell transplant for SCID, so the T cells may come from the graft donor. Here the CDR3 reads CASSPPRREQYV. The CDR3 bases are TGTGCCAGCAGCCCACCTCGTCGGGAGCAGTACGTC.